This T cell receptor (beta chain) appears in the sequencing data of a study of CD8 T cells in ankylosing spondylitis. Points from the study as a whole: For ankylosing spondylitis blood, a TCR beta motif of seven to nine highly homologous variants appeared characteristic.

This clonotype was observed at least ten times. What it recognizes is unknown. Per the germline V gene, CDR1 is SGHTA and CDR2 is FQGNSA. V was pared by 5 bases and J by 6 bases, with 14 bases between. The CDR3 extends over 14 amino acids. Quantitative 5'-RACE with molecular barcodes was used to make the TCR beta libraries. TCRdb called the 5' RACE reads again in MiXCR, with one record for every CDR3 protein. The table includes around 770,000 distinct CDR3 sequences, approximately 10% detected once. The rearrangement uses TRBV7-2 and TRBJ2-1; D is uncertain. This clonotype was sampled from a male donor with ankylosing spondylitis. Sequencing used blood, either unsorted or a sorted T cell fraction (not recorded which). This CDR3 is CASSLLGLINEQFF. As DNA, the CDR3 is TGTGCCAGCAGCCTGTTGGGCCTTATCAATGAGCAGTTCTTC.